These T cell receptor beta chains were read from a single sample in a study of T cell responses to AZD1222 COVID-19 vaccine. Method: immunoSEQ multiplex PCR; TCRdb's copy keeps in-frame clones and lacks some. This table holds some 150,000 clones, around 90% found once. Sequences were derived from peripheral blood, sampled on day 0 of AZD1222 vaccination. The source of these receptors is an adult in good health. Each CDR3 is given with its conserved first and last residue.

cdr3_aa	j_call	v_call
CAISQREDNEQFF	TRBJ2-1	TRBV10-3
CASSKTVSSYEQYF	TRBJ2-7	TRBV6-6
CASSQDTGQYGYTF	TRBJ1-2	TRBV4-3
CASSFISFPNTEAFF	TRBJ1-1	TRBV19
CASSTQADTQYF	TRBJ2-3	TRBV7-6
CASSQVPGASNQPQHF	TRBJ1-5	TRBV4-1
CASLPAGTIYF	TRBJ1-3	TRBV5-8
CASSPRQGINTGELFF	TRBJ2-2	TRBV18
CATSDPGTSRWELFF	TRBJ2-2	TRBV24-1
CASSSGGINEQFF	TRBJ2-1	TRBV2
CASSLGPVGEKLFF	TRBJ1-4	TRBV28